This T cell receptor (beta chain) emerged from a study of cytotoxic CD8 clonotypes in ibrutinib-treated CLL. Data came from immunoSEQ multiplex PCR; TCRdb stores just in-frame clones and leaves some out. The profile covers about 140,000 clones, with over 75% appearing a single time and 7.6% taken by the ten largest. Trimming removed 3 bases at V and 2 bases at J, with 8 bases between. The CDR3 sequence is 15 residues long. Germline V CDR1 and CDR2: SEHNR, FQNEAQ (reference sequence). The receptor's source is a human donor with chronic lymphocytic leukemia. This rearrangement joins TRBV7-9 to TRBJ2-6; D possibly corresponds to TRBD2 (6 bases). The source material was PBMCs, sampled after 36 months of ibrutinib treatment. This chain's CDR3 is CASSFGGTGANVLTF. CDR3 nucleotide sequence: TGTGCCAGCAGCTTCGGGGGTACTGGGGCCAACGTCCTGACTTTC.